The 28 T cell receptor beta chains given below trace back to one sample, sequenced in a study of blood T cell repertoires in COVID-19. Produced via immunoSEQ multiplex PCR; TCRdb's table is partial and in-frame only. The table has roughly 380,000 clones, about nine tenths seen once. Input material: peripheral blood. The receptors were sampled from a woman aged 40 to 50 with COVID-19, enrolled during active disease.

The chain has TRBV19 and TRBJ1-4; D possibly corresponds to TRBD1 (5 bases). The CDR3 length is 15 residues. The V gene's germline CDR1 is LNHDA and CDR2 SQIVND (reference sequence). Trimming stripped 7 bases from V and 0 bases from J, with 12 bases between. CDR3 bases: TGTGCCAGTACCACGGGACTTGCAACTAATGAAAAACTGTTTTTT. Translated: CASTTGLATNEKLFF.

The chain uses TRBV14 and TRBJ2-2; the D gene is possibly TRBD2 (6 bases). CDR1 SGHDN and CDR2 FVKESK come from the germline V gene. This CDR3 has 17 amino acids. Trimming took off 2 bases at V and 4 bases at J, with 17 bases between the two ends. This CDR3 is CASSQSEGWSSTGELFF. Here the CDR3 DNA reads TGTGCCAGCAGCCAATCGGAGGGCTGGTCGAGCACCGGGGAGCTGTTTTTT. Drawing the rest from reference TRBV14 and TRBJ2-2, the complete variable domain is EAGVTQFPSHSVIEKGQTVTLRCDPISGHDNLYWYRRVMGKEIKFLLHFVKESKQDESGMPNNRFLAERTGGTYSTLKVQPAELEDSGVYFCASSQSEGWSSTGELFFGEGSRLTVL.

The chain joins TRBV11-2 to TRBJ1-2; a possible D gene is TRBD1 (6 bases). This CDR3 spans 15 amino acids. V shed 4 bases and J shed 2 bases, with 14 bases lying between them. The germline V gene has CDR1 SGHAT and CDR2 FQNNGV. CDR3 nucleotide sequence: TGTGCCAGCAGCTCCCTCCGGGACATAAACTATGGCTACACCTTC. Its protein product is CASSSLRDINYGYTF.

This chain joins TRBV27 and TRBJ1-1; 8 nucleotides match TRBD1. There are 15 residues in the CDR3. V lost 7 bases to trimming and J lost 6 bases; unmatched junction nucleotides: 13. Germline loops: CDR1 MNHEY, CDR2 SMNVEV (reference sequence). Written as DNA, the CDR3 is TGTGCCAGCACTTCCGCCGCAGGGGGCAGGGCTGAAGCTTTCTTT. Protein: CASTSAAGGRAEAFF.

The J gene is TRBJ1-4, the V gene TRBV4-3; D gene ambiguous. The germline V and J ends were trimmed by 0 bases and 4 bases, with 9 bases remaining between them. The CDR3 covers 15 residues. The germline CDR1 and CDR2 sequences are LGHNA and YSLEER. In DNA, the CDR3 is TGCGCCAGCAGCCAAGAAGTCCAGTATAATGAAAAACTGTTTTTT. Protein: CASSQEVQYNEKLFF.

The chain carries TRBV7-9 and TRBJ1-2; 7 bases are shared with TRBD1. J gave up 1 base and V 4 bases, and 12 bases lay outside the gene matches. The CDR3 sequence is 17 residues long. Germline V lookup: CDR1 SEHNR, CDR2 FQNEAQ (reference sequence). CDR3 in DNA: TGTGCCAGCAGCTACCACCGCGACCGGGACAGTAACTATGGCTACACCTTC. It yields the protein CASSYHRDRDSNYGYTF.

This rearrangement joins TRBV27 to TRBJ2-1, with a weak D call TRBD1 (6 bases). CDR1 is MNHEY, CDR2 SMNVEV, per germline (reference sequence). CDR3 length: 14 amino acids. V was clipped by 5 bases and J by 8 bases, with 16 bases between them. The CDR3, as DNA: TGTGCCAGCAGTCACAGGTCAGGGGTGGATGAGCAGTTCTTC. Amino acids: CASSHRSGVDEQFF.

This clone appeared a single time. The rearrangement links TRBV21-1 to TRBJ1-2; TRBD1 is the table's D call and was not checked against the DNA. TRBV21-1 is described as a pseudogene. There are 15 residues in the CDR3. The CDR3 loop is CASSTQGILVYGYTF. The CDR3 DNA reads TGTGCCAGCAGCACTCAGGGGATCTTAGTCTATGGCTACACCTTC.

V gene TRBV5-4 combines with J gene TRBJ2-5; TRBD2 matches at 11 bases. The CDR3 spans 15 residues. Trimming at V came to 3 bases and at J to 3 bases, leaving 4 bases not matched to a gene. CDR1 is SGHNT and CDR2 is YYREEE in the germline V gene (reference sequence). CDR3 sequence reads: CASSSGTSGKETQYF. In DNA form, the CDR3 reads TGTGCCAGCAGCTCCGGGACTAGCGGAAAAGAGACCCAGTACTTC. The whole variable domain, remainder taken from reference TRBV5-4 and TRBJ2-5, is ETGVTQSPTHLIKTRGQQVTLRCSSQSGHNTVSWYQQALGQGPQFIFQYYREEENGRGNFPPRFSGLQFPNYSSELNVNALELDDSALYLCASSSGTSGKETQYFGPGTRLLVL.

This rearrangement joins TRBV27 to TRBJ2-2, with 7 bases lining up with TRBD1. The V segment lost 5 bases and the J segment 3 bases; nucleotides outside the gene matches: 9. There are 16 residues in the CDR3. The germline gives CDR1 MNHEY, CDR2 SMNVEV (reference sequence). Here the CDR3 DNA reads TGTGCCAGCAGTGCCTACAGGGGATTGGACACCGGGGAGCTGTTTTTT. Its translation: CASSAYRGLDTGELFF.

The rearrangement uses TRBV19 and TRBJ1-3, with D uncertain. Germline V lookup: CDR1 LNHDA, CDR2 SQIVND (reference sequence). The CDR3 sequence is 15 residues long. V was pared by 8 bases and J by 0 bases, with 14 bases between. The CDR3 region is CASSGRGSSGNTIYF. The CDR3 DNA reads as TGTGCCAGTTCCGGCCGGGGAAGCTCTGGAAACACCATATATTTT.

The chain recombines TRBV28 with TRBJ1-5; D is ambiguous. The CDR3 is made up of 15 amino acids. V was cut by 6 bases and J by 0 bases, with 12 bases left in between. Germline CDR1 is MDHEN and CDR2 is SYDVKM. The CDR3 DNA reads TGTGCCAGCAGCAGACCGGGGTCTAGCAATCAGCCCCAGCATTTT. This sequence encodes CASSRPGSSNQPQHF.

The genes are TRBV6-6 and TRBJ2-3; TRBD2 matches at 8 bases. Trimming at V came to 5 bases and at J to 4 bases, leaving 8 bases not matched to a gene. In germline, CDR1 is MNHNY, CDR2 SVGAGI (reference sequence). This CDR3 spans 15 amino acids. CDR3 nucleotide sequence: TGTGCCAGCAGTCTCGGGGGGGCGTCGGCAGATACGCAGTATTTT. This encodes CASSLGGASADTQYF.

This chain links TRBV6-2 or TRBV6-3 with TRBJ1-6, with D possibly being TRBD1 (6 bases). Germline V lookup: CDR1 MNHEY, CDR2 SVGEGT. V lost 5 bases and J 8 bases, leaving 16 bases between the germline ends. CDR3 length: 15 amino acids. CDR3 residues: CASSQQGTLHSPLHF. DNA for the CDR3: TGTGCCAGCAGTCAACAGGGTACGCTCCATTCACCCCTCCACTTT.

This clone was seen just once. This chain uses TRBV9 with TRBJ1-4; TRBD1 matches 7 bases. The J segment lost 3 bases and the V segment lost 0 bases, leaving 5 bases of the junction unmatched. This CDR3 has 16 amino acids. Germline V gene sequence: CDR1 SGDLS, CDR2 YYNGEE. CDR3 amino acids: CASSVGTGTANEKLFF. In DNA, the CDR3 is TGTGCCAGCAGCGTAGGAACCGGGACAGCTAATGAAAAACTGTTTTTT.

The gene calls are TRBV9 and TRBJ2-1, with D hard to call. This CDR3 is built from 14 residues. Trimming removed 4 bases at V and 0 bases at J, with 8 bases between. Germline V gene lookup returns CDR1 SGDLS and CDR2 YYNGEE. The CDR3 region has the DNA TGTGCCAGCAGCTCCCTAGGCTCCTACAATGAGCAGTTCTTC. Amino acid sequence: CASSSLGSYNEQFF.

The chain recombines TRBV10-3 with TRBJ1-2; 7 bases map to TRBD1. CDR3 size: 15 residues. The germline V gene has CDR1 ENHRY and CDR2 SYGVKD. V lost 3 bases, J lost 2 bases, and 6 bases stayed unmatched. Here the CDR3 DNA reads TGTGCCATCAGTGACCAAAGACAGGGAAACTATGGCTACACCTTC. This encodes CAISDQRQGNYGYTF.

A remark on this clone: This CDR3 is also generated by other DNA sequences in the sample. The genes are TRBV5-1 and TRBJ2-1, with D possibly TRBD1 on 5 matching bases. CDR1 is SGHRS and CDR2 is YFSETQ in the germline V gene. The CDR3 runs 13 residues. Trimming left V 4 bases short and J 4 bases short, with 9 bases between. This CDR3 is CASSGQGYNEQFF. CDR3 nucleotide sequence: TGCGCCAGCAGCGGTCAGGGTTACAATGAGCAGTTCTTC.

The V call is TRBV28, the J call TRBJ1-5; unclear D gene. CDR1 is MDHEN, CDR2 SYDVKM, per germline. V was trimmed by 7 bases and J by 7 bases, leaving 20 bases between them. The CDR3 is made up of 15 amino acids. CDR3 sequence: CASTPTGRGYQPQHF. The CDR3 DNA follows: TGTGCCAGCACCCCAACCGGCCGGGGTTACCAGCCCCAGCATTTT.

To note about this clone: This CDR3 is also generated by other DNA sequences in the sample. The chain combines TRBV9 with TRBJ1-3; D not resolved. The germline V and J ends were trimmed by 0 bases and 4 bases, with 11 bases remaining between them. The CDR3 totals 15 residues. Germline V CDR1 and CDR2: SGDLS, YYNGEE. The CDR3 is CASSVEARRGNTIYF. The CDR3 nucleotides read TGTGCCAGCAGCGTAGAAGCCCGCCGCGGAAACACCATATATTTT.

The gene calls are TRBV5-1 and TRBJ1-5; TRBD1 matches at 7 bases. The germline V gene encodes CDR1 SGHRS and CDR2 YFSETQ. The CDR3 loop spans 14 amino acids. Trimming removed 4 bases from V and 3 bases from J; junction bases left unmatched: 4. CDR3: CASSPGQTNQPQHF. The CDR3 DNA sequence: TGCGCCAGCAGCCCGGGACAGACCAATCAGCCCCAGCATTTT.

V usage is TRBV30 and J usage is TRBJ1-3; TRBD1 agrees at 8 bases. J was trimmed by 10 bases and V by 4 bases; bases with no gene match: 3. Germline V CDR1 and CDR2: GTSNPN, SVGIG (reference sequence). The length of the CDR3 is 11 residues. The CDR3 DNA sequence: TGTGCCTGGAACCAGGGGGCAACCATATATTTT. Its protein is CAWNQGATIYF. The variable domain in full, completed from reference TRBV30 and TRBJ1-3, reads SQTIHQWPATLVQPVGSPLSLECTVEGTSNPNLYWYRQAAGRGLQLLFYSVGIGQISSEVPQNLSASRPQDRQFILSSKKLLLSDSGFYLCAWNQGATIYFGEGSWLTVV.

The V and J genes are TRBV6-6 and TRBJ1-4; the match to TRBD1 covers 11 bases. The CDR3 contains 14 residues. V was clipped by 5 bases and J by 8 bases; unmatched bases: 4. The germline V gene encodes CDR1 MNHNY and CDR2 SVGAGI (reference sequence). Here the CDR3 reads CASSLRTGGEKLFF. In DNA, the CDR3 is TGTGCCAGCAGTCTGCGGACAGGGGGCGAAAAACTGTTTTTT.

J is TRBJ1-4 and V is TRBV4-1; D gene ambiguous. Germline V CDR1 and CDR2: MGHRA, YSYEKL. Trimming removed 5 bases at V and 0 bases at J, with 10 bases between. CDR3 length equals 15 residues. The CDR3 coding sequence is TGCGCCAGCAGCTCCTATTTTGCAACTAATGAAAAACTGTTTTTT. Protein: CASSSYFATNEKLFF.

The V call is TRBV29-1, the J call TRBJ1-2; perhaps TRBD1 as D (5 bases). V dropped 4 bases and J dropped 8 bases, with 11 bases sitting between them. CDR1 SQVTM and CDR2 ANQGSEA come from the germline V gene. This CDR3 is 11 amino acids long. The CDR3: CSVGRVEGYTF. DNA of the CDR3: TGCAGCGTTGGCAGGGTAGAAGGCTACACCTTC.

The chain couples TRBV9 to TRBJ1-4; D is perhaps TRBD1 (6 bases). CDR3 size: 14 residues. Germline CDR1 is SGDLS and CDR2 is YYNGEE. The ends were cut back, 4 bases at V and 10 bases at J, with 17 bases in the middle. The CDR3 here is CASSPQTGRGKLFF. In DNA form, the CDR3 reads TGTGCCAGCAGCCCACAGACAGGTCGCGGAAAACTGTTTTTT.

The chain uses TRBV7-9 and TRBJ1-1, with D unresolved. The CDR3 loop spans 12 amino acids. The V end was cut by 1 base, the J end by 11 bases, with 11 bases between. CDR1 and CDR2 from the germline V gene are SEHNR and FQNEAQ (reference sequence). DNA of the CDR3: TGTGCCAGCAGCTTAGTCAGCCTAGGCGCTTTCTTT. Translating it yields CASSLVSLGAFF.

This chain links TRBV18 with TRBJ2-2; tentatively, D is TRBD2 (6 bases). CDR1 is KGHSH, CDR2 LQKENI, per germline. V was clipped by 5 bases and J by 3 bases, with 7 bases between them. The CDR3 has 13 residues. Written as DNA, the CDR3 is TGTGCCAGCTCATGGAGGGACACCGGGGAGCTGTTTTTT. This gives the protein CASSWRDTGELFF.